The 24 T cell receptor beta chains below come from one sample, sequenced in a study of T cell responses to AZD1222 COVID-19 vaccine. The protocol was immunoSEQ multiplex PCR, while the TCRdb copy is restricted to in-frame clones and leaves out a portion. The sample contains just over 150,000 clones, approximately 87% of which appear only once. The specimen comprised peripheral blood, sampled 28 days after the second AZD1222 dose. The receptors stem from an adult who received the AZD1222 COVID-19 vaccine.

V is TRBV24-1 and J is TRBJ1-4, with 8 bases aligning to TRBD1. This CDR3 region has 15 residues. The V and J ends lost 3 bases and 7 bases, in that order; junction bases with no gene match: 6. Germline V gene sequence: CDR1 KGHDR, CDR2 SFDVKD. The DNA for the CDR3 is TGTGCCACCAGTGATCCGACAGGGGCAGGTGAAAAACTGTTTTTT. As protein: CATSDPTGAGEKLFF.

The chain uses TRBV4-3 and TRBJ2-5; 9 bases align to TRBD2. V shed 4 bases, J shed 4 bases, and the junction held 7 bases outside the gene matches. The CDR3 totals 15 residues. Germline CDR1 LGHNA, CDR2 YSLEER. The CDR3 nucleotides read TGCGCCAGCAGCCTTTCAGCGGGAGGTGGAGAGACCCAGTACTTC. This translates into CASSLSAGGGETQYF.

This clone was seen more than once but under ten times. CDR3 sequence reads: CASSQARGLEQYF. In nucleotides, the CDR3 is TGTGCCAGCAGCCAAGCTCGGGGCCTCGAGCAGTACTTC. The chain is built from TRBV4-2 and TRBJ2-7, with D perhaps being TRBD1 or TRBD2 (5 bases each). Trimming stripped 1 base from V and 6 bases from J, with 10 bases between. The CDR3 loop spans 13 amino acids. Germline CDR1 reads LGHNA; CDR2 reads YNFKEQ.

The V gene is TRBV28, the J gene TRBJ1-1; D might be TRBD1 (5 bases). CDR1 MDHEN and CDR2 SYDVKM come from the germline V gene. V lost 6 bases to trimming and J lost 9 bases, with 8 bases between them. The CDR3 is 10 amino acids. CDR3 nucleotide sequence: TGTGCCAGCAGATCAGGGAAAGCTTTCTTT. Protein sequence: CASRSGKAFF. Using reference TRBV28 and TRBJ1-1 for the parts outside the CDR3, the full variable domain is DVKVTQSSRYLVKRTGEKVFLECVQDMDHENMFWYRQDPGLGLRLIYFSYDVKMKEKGDIPEGYSVSREKKERFSLILESASTNQTSMYLCASRSGKAFFGQGTRLTVV.

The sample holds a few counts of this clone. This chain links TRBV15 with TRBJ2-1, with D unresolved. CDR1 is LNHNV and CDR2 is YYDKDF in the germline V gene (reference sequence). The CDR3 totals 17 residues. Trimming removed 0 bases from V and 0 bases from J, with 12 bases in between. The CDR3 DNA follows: TGTGCCACCAGCAGAGAGGCCCCTCAGAGCTCCTACAATGAGCAGTTCTTC. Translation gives CATSREAPQSSYNEQFF.

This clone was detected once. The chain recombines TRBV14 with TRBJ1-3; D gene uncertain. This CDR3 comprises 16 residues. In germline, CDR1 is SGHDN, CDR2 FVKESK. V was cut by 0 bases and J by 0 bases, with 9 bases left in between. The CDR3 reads CASSQDRPGSGNTIYF. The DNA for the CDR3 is TGTGCCAGCAGCCAAGATCGCCCGGGCTCTGGAAACACCATATATTTT.

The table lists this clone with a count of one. CDR3 DNA sequence: TGTGCCAGCAGCAGCGGGATGGGCACAGATACGCAGTATTTT. Protein: CASSSGMGTDTQYF. The chain uses TRBV3-1 (or the pseudogene TRBV3-2) and TRBJ2-3; 7 bases are shared with TRBD2. The J segment lost 1 base and the V segment lost 5 bases, leaving 3 bases of the junction unmatched. This CDR3 is 14 amino acids long. Germline values: CDR1 LGHDT, CDR2 YNNKEL (reference sequence).

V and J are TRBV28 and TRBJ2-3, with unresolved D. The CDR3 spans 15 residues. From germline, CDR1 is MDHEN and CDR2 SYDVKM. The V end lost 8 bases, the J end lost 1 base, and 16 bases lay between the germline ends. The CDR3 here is CASFSDGLGTDTQYF. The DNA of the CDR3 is TGTGCCAGCTTCTCCGATGGATTAGGCACAGATACGCAGTATTTT.

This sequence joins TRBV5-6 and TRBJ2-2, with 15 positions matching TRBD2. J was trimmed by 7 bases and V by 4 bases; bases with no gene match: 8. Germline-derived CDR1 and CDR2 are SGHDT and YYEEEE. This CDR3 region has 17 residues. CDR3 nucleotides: TGTGCCAGCAGCCCGGGACTAGCGGGAGGCGTTAACGGGGAGCTGTTTTTT. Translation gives CASSPGLAGGVNGELFF.

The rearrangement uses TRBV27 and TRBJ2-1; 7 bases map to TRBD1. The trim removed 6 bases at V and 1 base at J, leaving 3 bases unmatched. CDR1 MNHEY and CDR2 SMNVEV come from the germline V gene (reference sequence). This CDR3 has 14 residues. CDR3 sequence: CASRDRSSYNEQFF. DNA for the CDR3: TGTGCCAGCAGGGACAGGTCTTCCTACAATGAGCAGTTCTTC.

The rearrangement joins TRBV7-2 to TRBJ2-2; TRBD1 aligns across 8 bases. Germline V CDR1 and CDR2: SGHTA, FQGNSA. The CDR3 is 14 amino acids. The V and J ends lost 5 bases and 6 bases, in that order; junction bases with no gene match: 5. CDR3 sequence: CASSINRGAGELFF. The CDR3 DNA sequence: TGTGCCAGCAGCATCAACAGGGGGGCCGGGGAGCTGTTTTTT.

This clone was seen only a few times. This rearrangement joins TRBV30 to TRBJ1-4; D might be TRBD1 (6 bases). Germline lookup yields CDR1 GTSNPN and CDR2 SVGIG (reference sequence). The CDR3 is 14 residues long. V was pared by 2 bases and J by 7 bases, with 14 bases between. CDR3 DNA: TGTGCCTGGAGTCCCGGGGGCGGTATTGAAAAACTGTTTTTT. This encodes CAWSPGGGIEKLFF.

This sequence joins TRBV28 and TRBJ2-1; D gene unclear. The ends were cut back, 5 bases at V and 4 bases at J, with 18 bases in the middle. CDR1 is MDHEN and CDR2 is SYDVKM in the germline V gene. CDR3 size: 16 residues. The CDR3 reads CASSPSGLGNYNEQFF. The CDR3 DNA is TGTGCCAGCAGTCCGTCCGGGTTAGGGAATTACAATGAGCAGTTCTTC.

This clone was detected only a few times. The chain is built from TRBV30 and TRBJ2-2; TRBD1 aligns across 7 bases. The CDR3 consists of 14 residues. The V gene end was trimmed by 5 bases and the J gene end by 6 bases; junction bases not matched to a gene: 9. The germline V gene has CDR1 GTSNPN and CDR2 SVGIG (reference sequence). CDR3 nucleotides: TGTGCCTGGGAACAGGGGAACGTAGCCGGGGAGCTGTTTTTT. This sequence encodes CAWEQGNVAGELFF.

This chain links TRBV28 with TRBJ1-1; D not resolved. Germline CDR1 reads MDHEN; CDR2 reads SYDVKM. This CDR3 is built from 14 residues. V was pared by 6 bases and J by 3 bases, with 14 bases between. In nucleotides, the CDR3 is TGTGCCAGCAGCCACGAGACCCGGGACACTGAAGCTTTCTTT. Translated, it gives CASSHETRDTEAFF.

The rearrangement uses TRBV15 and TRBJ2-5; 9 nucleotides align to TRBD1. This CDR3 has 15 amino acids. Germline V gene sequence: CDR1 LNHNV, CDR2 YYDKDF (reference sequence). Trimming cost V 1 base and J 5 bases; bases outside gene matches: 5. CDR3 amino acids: CATSRARDRVETQYF. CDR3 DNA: TGTGCCACCAGCAGAGCCAGGGACAGGGTGGAGACCCAGTACTTC.

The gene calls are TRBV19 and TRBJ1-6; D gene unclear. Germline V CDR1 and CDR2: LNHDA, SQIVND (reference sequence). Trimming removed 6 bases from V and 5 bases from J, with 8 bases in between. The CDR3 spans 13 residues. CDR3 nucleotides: TGTGCCAGTAGCCAGCTTCATAATTCACCCCTCCACTTT. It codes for CASSQLHNSPLHF.

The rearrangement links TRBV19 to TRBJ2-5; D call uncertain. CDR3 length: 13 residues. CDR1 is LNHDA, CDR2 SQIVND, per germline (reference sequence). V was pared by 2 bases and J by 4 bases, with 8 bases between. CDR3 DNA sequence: TGTGCCAGTAGTATAAGGGTTCGAGAGACCCAGTACTTC. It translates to CASSIRVRETQYF.

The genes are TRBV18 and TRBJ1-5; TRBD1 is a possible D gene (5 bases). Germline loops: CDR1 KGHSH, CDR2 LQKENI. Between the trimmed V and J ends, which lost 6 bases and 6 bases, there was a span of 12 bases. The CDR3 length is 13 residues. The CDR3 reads CASSTMGVQPQHF. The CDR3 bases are TGTGCCAGCTCCACCATGGGGGTTCAGCCCCAGCATTTT.

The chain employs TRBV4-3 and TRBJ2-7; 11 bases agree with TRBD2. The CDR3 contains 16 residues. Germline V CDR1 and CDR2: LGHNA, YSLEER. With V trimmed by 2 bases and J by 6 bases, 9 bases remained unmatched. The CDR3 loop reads CASSQTSGSISREQYF. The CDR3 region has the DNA TGCGCCAGCAGCCAAACTAGCGGGAGTATTTCCCGCGAGCAGTACTTC.

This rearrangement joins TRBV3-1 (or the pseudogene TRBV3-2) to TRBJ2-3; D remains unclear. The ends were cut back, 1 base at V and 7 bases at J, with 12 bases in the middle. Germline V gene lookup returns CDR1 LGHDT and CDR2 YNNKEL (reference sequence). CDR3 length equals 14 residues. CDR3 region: CASSQGSVRNTQYF. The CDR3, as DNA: TGTGCCAGCAGCCAAGGGTCAGTTAGGAATACGCAGTATTTT.

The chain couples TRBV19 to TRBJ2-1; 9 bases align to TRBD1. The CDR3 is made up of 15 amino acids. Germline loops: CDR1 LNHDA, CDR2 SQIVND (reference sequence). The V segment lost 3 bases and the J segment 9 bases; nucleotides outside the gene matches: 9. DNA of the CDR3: TGTGCCAGTAGTATTCGGGACAGGGTTGACATTGAGCAGTTCTTC. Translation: CASSIRDRVDIEQFF. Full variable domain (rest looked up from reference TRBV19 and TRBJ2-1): DGGITQSPKYLFRKEGQNVTLSCEQNLNHDAMYWYRQDPGQGLRLIYYSQIVNDFQKGDIAEGYSVSREKKESFPLTVTSAQKNPTAFYLCASSIRDRVDIEQFFGPGTRLTVL.

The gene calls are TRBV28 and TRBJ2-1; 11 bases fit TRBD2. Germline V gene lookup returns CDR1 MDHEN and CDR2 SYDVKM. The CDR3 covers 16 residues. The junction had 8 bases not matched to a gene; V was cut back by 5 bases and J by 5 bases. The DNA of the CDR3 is TGTGCCAGCAGTCATCCCGGGACTAGCGGAAACAATGAGCAGTTCTTC. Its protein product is CASSHPGTSGNNEQFF.

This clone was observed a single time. The CDR3 nucleotides read TGTGCCAGCAGTACCCGGGCGGATGAAGCTTTCTTT. Translating it yields CASSTRADEAFF. This chain uses TRBV9 with TRBJ1-1; unclear D gene. Trimming removed 5 bases from V and 7 bases from J, with 12 bases in between. The CDR3 sequence is 12 residues long. Germline V CDR1 and CDR2: SGDLS, YYNGEE.